The 32 T cell receptor beta chains below all came from one sample that was sequenced in a study of cytomegalovirus exposure and HLA in healthy donors. Generated by immunoSEQ multiplex PCR, the TCRdb table keeps only in-frame clones and is missing some. Of 100,000 to 150,000 clones in the sample, approximately 92% were seen once. Sequenced sample: PBMCs. Receptors originate from a woman aged 18-30 years in good health and CMV-seronegative.

The chain has TRBV30 and TRBJ2-5; 10 positions match TRBD2. CDR1 GTSNPN and CDR2 SVGIG come from the germline V gene (reference sequence). V dropped 3 bases and J dropped 7; count of bases not matched to a gene: 5. The CDR3 totals 13 residues. CDR3 DNA sequence: TGTGCCTGGAGCAAAAGCGGGAGGGTGACCCAGTACTTC. It specifies CAWSKSGRVTQYF.

The gene calls are TRBV6-4 and TRBJ2-3; D uncertain. The V end lost 8 bases, the J end lost 2 bases, and 11 bases lay between the germline ends. CDR1 MRHNA and CDR2 SNTAGT come from the germline V gene. The CDR3 length is 13 residues. The CDR3 loop reads CASARRVTDTQYF. The CDR3 DNA sequence: TGTGCCAGCGCCAGACGGGTCACAGATACGCAGTATTTT.

The chain combines TRBV30 with TRBJ2-1; 10 nucleotides match TRBD2. J gave up 7 bases and V 2 bases, and 17 bases lay outside the gene matches. This CDR3 spans 18 amino acids. Germline loops: CDR1 GTSNPN, CDR2 SVGIG (reference sequence). The chain's CDR3 is CAWSLERTSGGGSNEQFF. The DNA for the CDR3 is TGTGCCTGGAGTCTCGAACGGACTAGCGGAGGAGGGAGTAATGAGCAGTTCTTC.

The chain links TRBV28 to TRBJ1-1, with D unresolved. V lost 6 bases and J 1 base, leaving 9 bases between the germline ends. This CDR3 is 13 amino acids long. Per the germline V gene, CDR1 is MDHEN and CDR2 is SYDVKM. As DNA, the CDR3 is TGTGCCAGCAGCCCACATGAGAACACTGAAGCTTTCTTT. It is translated as CASSPHENTEAFF.

This chain connects TRBV4-1 to TRBJ2-1, with TRBD2 identical over 9 bases. CDR1 is MGHRA, CDR2 YSYEKL, per germline. The CDR3 has 17 amino acids. V shed 3 bases, J shed 8 bases, and the junction held 14 bases outside the gene matches. CDR3 in amino acids: CASSHSRVSGGYDEQFF. The CDR3 bases are TGCGCCAGCAGCCATTCCAGGGTTAGCGGGGGTTACGATGAGCAGTTCTTC.

This rearrangement joins TRBV5-1 to TRBJ2-2; TRBD2 is a possible D gene (7 bases). The length of the CDR3 is 16 residues. CDR1 SGHRS and CDR2 YFSETQ come from the germline V gene. With 7 bases removed from V and 0 bases from J, the gap between germline ends came to 16 bases. CDR3 loop: CASQVGRGPNTGELFF. The CDR3 DNA sequence: TGCGCCAGCCAGGTGGGGCGGGGGCCGAACACCGGGGAGCTGTTTTTT. Supplemented by reference TRBV5-1 and TRBJ2-2, the full variable domain reads KAGVTQTPRYLIKTRGQQVTLSCSPISGHRSVSWYQQTPGQGLQFLFEYFSETQRNKGNFPGRFSGRQFSNSRSEMNVSTLELGDSALYLCASQVGRGPNTGELFFGEGSRLTVL.

This clone was observed a few times. CDR3 in DNA: TGTGCCAGCAGTTGGGGACAGGATAATTCACCCCTCCACTTT. Its protein is CASSWGQDNSPLHF. The rearrangement links TRBV27 to TRBJ1-6; 8 bases match TRBD1. The CDR3 is made up of 14 amino acids. V shed 4 bases and J 5 bases; nucleotides not matched to a gene: 1. Germline loops: CDR1 MNHEY, CDR2 SMNVEV (reference sequence).

The chain couples TRBV7-2 to TRBJ1-1; D is unresolved. The length of the CDR3 is 13 residues. Germline assignment: CDR1 SGHTA and CDR2 FQGNSA. Trimming took 5 bases from V and 6 from J, leaving 13 bases between them. The CDR3 loop reads CASSNGQVAEAFF. CDR3 nucleotides: TGTGCCAGCAGCAATGGGCAAGTCGCTGAAGCTTTCTTT.

This chain connects TRBV11-2 to TRBJ2-1; 15 positions agree with TRBD2. CDR1 SGHAT and CDR2 FQNNGV come from the germline V gene. Trimming at V came to 5 bases and at J to 12 bases, leaving 17 bases not matched to a gene. There are 18 residues in the CDR3. The CDR3 sequence: CASSAIRTSGGATIGQFF. CDR3 nucleotide sequence: TGTGCCAGCAGCGCGATCCGGACTAGCGGGGGGGCAACAATTGGGCAGTTCTTC.

This chain links TRBV27 with TRBJ1-4, with D possibly being TRBD1 (5 bases). The germline V gene encodes CDR1 MNHEY and CDR2 SMNVEV (reference sequence). The CDR3 has 14 amino acids. V was shortened by 8 bases and J by 8 bases, with 18 bases between the two germline ends. CDR3 region: CASHPRGVGEKLFF. The CDR3, as DNA: TGTGCCAGCCATCCTCGGGGGGTAGGCGAAAAACTGTTTTTT.

This clone was seen a single time. V is TRBV11-2 and J is TRBJ1-2, with D unclear. Trimming took off 6 bases at V and 0 bases at J, with 14 bases between the two ends. This CDR3 contains 15 residues. Germline V gene data show CDR1 as SGHAT and CDR2 as FQNNGV. CDR3: CASSRAGQANYGYTF. The CDR3 DNA reads TGTGCCAGCAGTCGAGCCGGCCAGGCTAACTATGGCTACACCTTC.

This chain joins TRBV30 and TRBJ1-5; D is unclear. This CDR3 comprises 13 residues. The germline gives CDR1 GTSNPN, CDR2 SVGIG (reference sequence). V shed 1 base and J shed 1 base, with 5 bases lying between them. The CDR3 sequence is CAWSAGSNQPQHF. The CDR3 DNA is TGTGCCTGGAGTGCCGGGAGCAATCAGCCCCAGCATTTT.

CDR3 bases: TGTGCCAGTAGGGCGGGGGGGCCTCGGTACTTAGCCAAAAACATTCAGTACTTC. Its translation is CASRAGGPRYLAKNIQYF. The chain couples TRBV19 to TRBJ2-4; 9 bases are a match to TRBD2. V gave up 6 bases and J gave up 0 bases; unmatched junction bases: 12. The length of the CDR3 is 18 residues. Germline V gene sequence: CDR1 LNHDA, CDR2 SQIVND (reference sequence).

This clone showed up just once. V gene TRBV6-5 combines with J gene TRBJ1-1, with TRBD1 as a possible D gene (6 bases). Between the trimmed V and J ends, which lost 2 bases and 11 bases, there was a span of 15 bases. From germline, CDR1 is MNHEY and CDR2 SVGAGI. CDR3 length equals 13 residues. CDR3 nucleotide sequence: TGTGCCAGCAGTTACGGGGCGGGGGCGCAGGCTTTCTTT. This gives the protein CASSYGAGAQAFF.

J is TRBJ2-1 and V is TRBV5-1; a possible D gene is TRBD2 (6 bases). Trimming took off 1 base at V and 5 bases at J, with 10 bases between the two ends. The CDR3 spans 14 residues. Germline-derived CDR1 and CDR2 are SGHRS and YFSETQ. Here the CDR3 reads CASSLQGGDNEQFF. The CDR3 nucleotides are TGCGCCAGCAGCTTGCAGGGAGGCGACAATGAGCAGTTCTTC.

V is TRBV27 and J is TRBJ2-5; 7 nucleotides align to TRBD1. V trimming: 4 bases; J trimming: 2 bases; junction bases outside the gene matches: 4. The CDR3 is made up of 14 amino acids. In germline, CDR1 is MNHEY, CDR2 SMNVEV (reference sequence). CDR3 loop: CASSWTGMQETQYF. CDR3 DNA sequence: TGTGCCAGCAGTTGGACAGGAATGCAAGAGACCCAGTACTTC.

The rearrangement joins TRBV7-9 to TRBJ1-5; no clear D gene. V was clipped by 5 bases and J by 6 bases, with 14 bases between them. The CDR3 is 14 residues long. Germline V lookup: CDR1 SEHNR, CDR2 FQNEAQ (reference sequence). The CDR3 region has the DNA TGTGCCAGCAGCCCCGGGCGGGGATCTCAGCCCCAGCATTTT. The encoded protein is CASSPGRGSQPQHF. The whole variable domain, remainder taken from reference TRBV7-9 and TRBJ1-5, is DTGVSQNPRHKITKRGQNVTFRCDPISEHNRLYWYRQTLGQGPEFLTYFQNEAQLEKSRLLSDRFSAERPKGSFSTLEIQRTEQGDSAMYLCASSPGRGSQPQHFGDGTRLSIL.

This chain joins TRBV2 and TRBJ1-1; D perhaps matches TRBD1 (6 bases). Germline V lookup: CDR1 SNHLY, CDR2 FYNNEI. The CDR3 contains 11 residues. With 10 bases removed from V and 8 bases from J, the gap between germline ends came to 14 bases. The CDR3 nucleotides are TGTGCCACCAGACAGGAACTCGAAGCTTTCTTT. Its protein product is CATRQELEAFF.

The chain carries TRBV5-1 and TRBJ1-1, with D perhaps matching TRBD1 (5 bases). V gave up 5 bases and J gave up 8 bases, with 10 bases separating them. In germline, CDR1 is SGHRS, CDR2 YFSETQ. The CDR3 runs to 11 residues. The CDR3 nucleotides are TGCGCCAGCAGGGCGGGACCCGAAGCTTTCTTT. This encodes CASRAGPEAFF.

This clone has only one observation. The chain combines TRBV28 with TRBJ1-3, with a possible D match to TRBD1 (5 bases). Deletions cut 4 bases from V and 0 bases from J, with 10 bases between. Germline assignment: CDR1 MDHEN and CDR2 SYDVKM. The CDR3 length is 15 residues. CDR3 loop: CASSSRQPSGNTIYF. The CDR3 DNA reads as TGTGCCAGCAGTTCCCGACAGCCCTCTGGAAACACCATATATTTT.

The chain joins TRBV7-8 to TRBJ2-5; no clear D gene. The CDR3 extends over 11 amino acids. Trimming shortened V by 1 base and J by 10 bases, and 7 bases separated the two germline ends. Germline V gives CDR1 SGHVS, CDR2 FQNEAQ. The CDR3 spells CASSLDSFQYF. In DNA, the CDR3 is TGTGCCAGCAGCTTAGATAGTTTCCAGTACTTC.

V and J are TRBV19 and TRBJ2-5, with 11 bases that match TRBD2. V lost 0 bases, J lost 5 bases, and 8 bases stayed unmatched. CDR1 and CDR2 (germline): LNHDA, SQIVND (reference sequence). CDR3 length: 17 residues. The CDR3, as DNA: TGTGCCAGTAGTATAGATCCTGGACTAGCGGGCGGGGAGACCCAGTACTTC. Protein product: CASSIDPGLAGGETQYF. Using reference TRBV19 and TRBJ2-5 for the parts outside the CDR3, the full variable domain is DGGITQSPKYLFRKEGQNVTLSCEQNLNHDAMYWYRQDPGQGLRLIYYSQIVNDFQKGDIAEGYSVSREKKESFPLTVTSAQKNPTAFYLCASSIDPGLAGGETQYFGPGTRLLVL.

This rearrangement joins TRBV30 to TRBJ2-1; no definite D call. The germline V gene has CDR1 GTSNPN and CDR2 SVGIG (reference sequence). This CDR3 comprises 12 residues. Trimming shortened V by 5 bases and J by 4 bases, and 9 bases separated the two germline ends. As DNA, the CDR3 is TGTGCCTGGGCGATTGAGTACAATGAGCAGTTCTTC. Amino acid sequence: CAWAIEYNEQFF.

The CDR3 nucleotides read TGTGCCAGCAGTTTATACAGGTCCTACGAGCAGTACTTC. Protein sequence: CASSLYRSYEQYF. The chain is built from TRBV28 and TRBJ2-7, with D perhaps TRBD1 (5 bases). This CDR3 is 13 amino acids long. Germline loops: CDR1 MDHEN, CDR2 SYDVKM. Between the trimmed V and J ends, which lost 1 base and 1 base, there was a span of 5 bases.

The V gene is TRBV19, the J gene TRBJ1-3; TRBD1 might be the D (5 bases). This CDR3 comprises 16 residues. V was pared by 5 bases and J by 0 bases, with 14 bases between. Germline V gene data show CDR1 as LNHDA and CDR2 as SQIVND (reference sequence). CDR3 coding DNA: TGTGCCAGTAGTGCAGTAACAGGTGACTCTGGAAACACCATATATTTT. This encodes CASSAVTGDSGNTIYF.

This chain joins TRBV28 and TRBJ2-7, with TRBD2 identical over 9 bases. The CDR3 runs to 15 residues. After removal of 2 bases from V and 2 bases from J, the junction contained 4 bases not matched to a gene. CDR1 MDHEN and CDR2 SYDVKM come from the germline V gene. CDR3 bases: TGTGCCAGCAGTTTAAGGGGCGGGAGGGCCTACGAGCAGTACTTC. This codes for CASSLRGGRAYEQYF.

This clone was seen many times. The chain has TRBV19 and TRBJ2-1; 7 positions agree with TRBD1. The CDR3 extends over 15 amino acids. The V and J ends lost 5 bases and 0 bases, in that order; junction bases with no gene match: 4. Germline CDR1 reads LNHDA; CDR2 reads SQIVND (reference sequence). The CDR3 DNA is TGTGCCAGTAGTCAGGGGGTAAGCTCCTACAATGAGCAGTTCTTC. It encodes CASSQGVSSYNEQFF. The whole variable domain, filled in from reference TRBV19 and TRBJ2-1, reads DGGITQSPKYLFRKEGQNVTLSCEQNLNHDAMYWYRQDPGQGLRLIYYSQIVNDFQKGDIAEGYSVSREKKESFPLTVTSAQKNPTAFYLCASSQGVSSYNEQFFGPGTRLTVL.

V is TRBV18 and J is TRBJ1-2; a possible D gene is TRBD1 (5 bases). Per germline, CDR1 KGHSH and CDR2 LQKENI. Trimming removed 3 bases at V and 4 bases at J, with 18 bases between. The length of the CDR3 is 16 residues. This CDR3 reads CASSPLDSPLSYGYTF. The CDR3 DNA follows: TGTGCCAGCTCACCGCTCGACAGTCCTCTCTCCTATGGCTACACCTTC.

Regarding this clone: A junction end diverges from the germline sequence, so it may reflect a read error. This chain joins TRBV19 and TRBJ2-2, with D possibly matching TRBD2 (6 bases). CDR1 LNHDA and CDR2 SQIVND come from the germline V gene (reference sequence). The CDR3 totals 15 residues. The DNA of the CDR3 is TGTGCCAGCAGTAGCGGCCGAAGGAACACCGGGGAGCTGTTTTTT. It encodes CASSSGRRNTGELFF. Based on the CDR3 plus reference TRBV19 and TRBJ2-2, the full variable domain is DGGITQSPKYLFRKEGQNVTLSCEQNLNHDAMYWYRQDPGQGLRLIYYSQIVNDFQKGDIAEGYSVSREKKESFPLTVTSAQKNPTAFYLCASSSGRRNTGELFFGEGSRLTVL.

The gene calls are TRBV18 and TRBJ1-2; no firm D call. Trimming removed 4 bases from V and 1 base from J, with 16 bases in between. There are 16 residues in the CDR3. From germline, CDR1 is KGHSH and CDR2 LQKENI. The CDR3 reads CASSQKPPGLNYGYTF. CDR3 DNA sequence: TGTGCCAGCTCACAAAAGCCCCCAGGCCTTAACTATGGCTACACCTTC.

The chain links TRBV6-1 to TRBJ1-5; D ambiguous. Germline CDR1 is MNHNS and CDR2 is SASEGT. This CDR3 has 12 residues. Trimming cost V 5 bases and J 5 bases, with 7 bases left between them. The CDR3 is CASSTQDQPQHF. In DNA form, the CDR3 reads TGTGCCAGCAGTACGCAGGATCAGCCCCAGCATTTT.

V gene TRBV6-1 combines with J gene TRBJ1-2, with 7 bases identical to TRBD1. V shed 3 bases, J shed 2 bases, and the junction held 3 bases outside the gene matches. The CDR3 is made up of 14 amino acids. CDR1 and CDR2 (germline): MNHNS, SASEGT. CDR3 sequence reads: CASSEGTENYGYTF. The CDR3 nucleotides are TGTGCCAGCAGTGAGGGGACAGAGAACTATGGCTACACCTTC.